The 10 T cell receptor beta chains given below trace back to one sample, sequenced in a study of T-cell reconstitution after alpha-beta-depleted transplantation in children. The authors prepared the TCRbeta library with unique molecular identifiers. Each CDR3 protein is one row after TCRdb ran MiXCR on the PCR reads. Among 780,000 or so distinct CDR3 sequences listed, about 16% were seen once. The specimen was PBMCs, mostly from graft donor cells, collected 360 days after TCRalphabeta/CD19-depleted stem cell transplant. The receptors were gathered from a male patient between 5 and 17 years old who had a stem cell transplant for acute lymphoblastic leukemia, so the T cells may come from the graft donor.

The V gene is TRBV7-2, the J gene TRBJ2-1; no reliable D call. Germline V lookup: CDR1 SGHTA, CDR2 FQGNSA. This CDR3 has 16 residues. The V and J ends lost 1 base and 2 bases respectively, with 12 bases between them. CDR3 region: CASSLVRRRPYNEQFF. CDR3 coding DNA: TGTGCCAGCAGCTTAGTCCGGCGGAGACCCTACAATGAGCAGTTCTTC.

V gene TRBV5-4 combines with J gene TRBJ2-1; 13 bases are a match to TRBD2. V lost 1 base to trimming and J lost 8 bases; unmatched junction nucleotides: 3. Germline V gene data show CDR1 as SGHNT and CDR2 as YYREEE (reference sequence). This CDR3 is 15 amino acids long. CDR3 in amino acids: CASSLMTSGRHEQFF. The CDR3 region has the DNA TGTGCCAGCAGCTTGATGACTAGCGGGAGGCATGAGCAGTTCTTC.

This clonotype was seen ten or more times. The chain is built from TRBV5-1 and TRBJ2-7; no clear D. The V end lost 0 bases, the J end lost 1 base, and 11 bases lay between the germline ends. Germline V lookup: CDR1 SGHRS, CDR2 YFSETQ. There are 15 residues in the CDR3. The CDR3 DNA follows: TGCGCCAGCAGCTTGGAAATCGTACCGTCCTACGAGCAGTACTTC. Protein sequence: CASSLEIVPSYEQYF.

This chain links TRBV5-1 with TRBJ1-2, with D tentatively TRBD1 (5 bases). The CDR3 length is 14 residues. The V end lost 1 base, the J end lost 1 base, and 8 bases lay between the germline ends. CDR1 is SGHRS, CDR2 YFSETQ, per germline. CDR3 in amino acids: CASSLQQGNYGYTF. The DNA for the CDR3 is TGCGCCAGCAGCTTGCAGCAGGGTAACTATGGCTACACCTTC.

The rearrangement joins TRBV9 to TRBJ2-2; D ambiguous. Germline V gives CDR1 SGDLS, CDR2 YYNGEE. Trimming cost V 0 bases and J 5 bases, with 8 bases left between them. This CDR3 region has 14 residues. The CDR3 protein is CASSVEKETGELFF. CDR3 in DNA: TGTGCCAGCAGCGTAGAAAAGGAGACCGGGGAGCTGTTTTTT.

The V call is TRBV5-5, the J call TRBJ2-2, with 10 nucleotides matching TRBD1. Per germline, CDR1 SGHKS and CDR2 YYEKEE (reference sequence). This CDR3 is 17 amino acids long. Unmatched junction bases numbered 10, after V lost 4 bases and J lost 4 bases. CDR3 amino acids: CASSPGTGVLPTGELFF. The DNA for the CDR3 is TGTGCCAGCAGCCCCGGGACAGGGGTCCTACCCACCGGGGAGCTGTTTTTT. The variable domain in full, with the rest retrieved from reference TRBV5-5 and TRBJ2-2, is DAGVTQSPTHLIKTRGQQVTLRCSPISGHKSVSWYQQVLGQGPQFIFQYYEKEERGRGNFPDRFSARQFPNYSSELNVNALLLGDSALYLCASSPGTGVLPTGELFFGEGSRLTVL.

V is TRBV7-9 and J is TRBJ2-5; no clear D. Germline lookup yields CDR1 SEHNR and CDR2 FQNEAQ (reference sequence). This CDR3 region has 13 residues. The V end was cut by 1 base, the J end by 7 bases, with 10 bases between. The CDR3, as DNA: TGTGCCAGCAGCTTAGGGGGTTCTTCGACCCAGTACTTC. Translated: CASSLGGSSTQYF. Complete variable domain (other parts from reference TRBV7-9 and TRBJ2-5): DTGVSQNPRHKITKRGQNVTFRCDPISEHNRLYWYRQTLGQGPEFLTYFQNEAQLEKSRLLSDRFSAERPKGSFSTLEIQRTEQGDSAMYLCASSLGGSSTQYFGPGTRLLVL.

This clonotype showed up just a few times. The J gene is TRBJ2-6, the V gene TRBV20-1; D may be TRBD1 (5 bases). Deletions cut 4 bases from V and 4 bases from J, with 8 bases between. This CDR3 has 13 amino acids. Germline values: CDR1 DFQATT, CDR2 SNEGSKA (reference sequence). The CDR3 nucleotides are TGCAGTGCTACAGGGAAAGGGGCCAACGTCCTGACTTTC. This sequence encodes CSATGKGANVLTF.

The chain has TRBV19 and TRBJ2-5; no clear D gene. CDR3 size: 14 residues. V was cut by 3 bases and J by 5 bases, with 13 bases left in between. CDR1 is LNHDA, CDR2 SQIVND, per germline (reference sequence). CDR3 sequence: CASSILGIRETQYF. The CDR3 DNA reads as TGTGCCAGTAGTATCTTGGGTATACGGGAGACCCAGTACTTC. Looking up the rest from reference TRBV19 and TRBJ2-5 gives the full variable domain: DGGITQSPKYLFRKEGQNVTLSCEQNLNHDAMYWYRQDPGQGLRLIYYSQIVNDFQKGDIAEGYSVSREKKESFPLTVTSAQKNPTAFYLCASSILGIRETQYFGPGTRLLVL.

This clonotype has ten or more counts. The chain combines TRBV20-1 with TRBJ2-3; D might be TRBD2 (5 bases). The CDR3 covers 14 residues. V was clipped by 0 bases and J by 0 bases, with 7 bases between them. Germline V gives CDR1 DFQATT, CDR2 SNEGSKA (reference sequence). DNA of the CDR3: TGCAGTGCTAGAGATGCGGGTAGCACAGATACGCAGTATTTT. Translation: CSARDAGSTDTQYF.